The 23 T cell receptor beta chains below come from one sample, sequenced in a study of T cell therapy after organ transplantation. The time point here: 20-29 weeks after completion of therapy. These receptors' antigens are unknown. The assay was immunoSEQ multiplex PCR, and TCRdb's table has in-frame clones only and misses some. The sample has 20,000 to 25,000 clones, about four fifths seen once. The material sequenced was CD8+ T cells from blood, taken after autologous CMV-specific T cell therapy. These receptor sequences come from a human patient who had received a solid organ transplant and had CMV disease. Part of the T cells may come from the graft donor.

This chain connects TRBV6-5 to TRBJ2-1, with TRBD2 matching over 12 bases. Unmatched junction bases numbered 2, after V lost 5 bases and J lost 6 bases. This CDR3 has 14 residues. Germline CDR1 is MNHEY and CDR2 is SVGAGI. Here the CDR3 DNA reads TGTGCCAGCAGTCTAGCGGGGGGGCCCAATGAGCAGTTCTTC. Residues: CASSLAGGPNEQFF.

CDR3 sequence reads: CASSPRGPLMNTEAFF. Here the CDR3 DNA reads TGTGCCAGCAGTCCCAGGGGGCCGCTAATGAACACTGAAGCTTTCTTT. This chain uses TRBV27 with TRBJ1-1; 8 nucleotides agree with TRBD1. The CDR3 sequence is 16 residues long. J was trimmed by 0 bases and V by 5 bases; bases with no gene match: 8. Germline CDR1 and CDR2: MNHEY and SMNVEV (reference sequence).

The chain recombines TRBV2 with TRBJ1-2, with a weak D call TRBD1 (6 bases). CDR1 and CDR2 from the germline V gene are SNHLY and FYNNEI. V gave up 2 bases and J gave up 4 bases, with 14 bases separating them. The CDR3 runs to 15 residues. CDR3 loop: CASSEITGTLYGYTF. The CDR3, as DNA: TGTGCCAGCAGTGAAATAACAGGGACCCTCTATGGCTACACCTTC.

The CDR3 sequence: CASSYSNGGTEAFF. In DNA form, the CDR3 reads TGTGCCAGCAGTTACTCGAACGGTGGGACTGAAGCTTTCTTT. V usage is TRBV6-5 and J usage is TRBJ1-1; D gene ambiguous. The germline gives CDR1 MNHEY, CDR2 SVGAGI. This CDR3 contains 14 residues. With 0 bases removed from V and 5 bases from J, the gap between germline ends came to 10 bases.

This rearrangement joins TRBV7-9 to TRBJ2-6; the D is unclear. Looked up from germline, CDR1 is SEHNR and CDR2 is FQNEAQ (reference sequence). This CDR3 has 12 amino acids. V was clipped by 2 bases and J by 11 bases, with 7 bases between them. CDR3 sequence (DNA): TGTGCCAGCAGCTTAACGAAGGACGTCCTGACTTTC. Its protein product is CASSLTKDVLTF.

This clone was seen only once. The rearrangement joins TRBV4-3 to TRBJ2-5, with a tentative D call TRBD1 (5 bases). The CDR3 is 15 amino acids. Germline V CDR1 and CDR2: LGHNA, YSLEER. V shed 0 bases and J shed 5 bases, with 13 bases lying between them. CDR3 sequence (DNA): TGCGCCAGCAGCCAAGACCAAGGGGCTAGTGAGACCCAGTACTTC. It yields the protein CASSQDQGASETQYF.

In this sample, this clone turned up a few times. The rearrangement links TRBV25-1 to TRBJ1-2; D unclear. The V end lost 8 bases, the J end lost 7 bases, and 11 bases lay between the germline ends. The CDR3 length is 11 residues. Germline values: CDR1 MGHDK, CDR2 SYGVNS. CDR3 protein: CASWANGGYTF. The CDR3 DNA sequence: TGTGCCAGCTGGGCCAACGGTGGCTACACCTTC.

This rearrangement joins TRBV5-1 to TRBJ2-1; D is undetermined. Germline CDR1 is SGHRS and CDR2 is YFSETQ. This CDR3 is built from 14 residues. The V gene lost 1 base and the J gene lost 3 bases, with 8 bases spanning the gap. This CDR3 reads CASSLLGLYNEQFF. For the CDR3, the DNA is TGCGCCAGCAGCTTGCTAGGGCTCTACAATGAGCAGTTCTTC. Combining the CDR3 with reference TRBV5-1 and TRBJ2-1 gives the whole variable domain KAGVTQTPRYLIKTRGQQVTLSCSPISGHRSVSWYQQTPGQGLQFLFEYFSETQRNKGNFPGRFSGRQFSNSRSEMNVSTLELGDSALYLCASSLLGLYNEQFFGPGTRLTVL.

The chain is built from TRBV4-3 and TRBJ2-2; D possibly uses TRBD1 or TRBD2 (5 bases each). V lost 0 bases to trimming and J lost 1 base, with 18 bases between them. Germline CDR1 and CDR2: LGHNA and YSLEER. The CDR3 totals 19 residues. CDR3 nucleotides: TGCGCCAGCAGCCAAGATACCCAGGGACCCAGCCTGAACACCGGGGAGCTGTTTTTT. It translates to CASSQDTQGPSLNTGELFF.

The DNA for the CDR3 is TGCGCCAGCAGCCACATCTCGGATCTAGCTAACTATGGCTACACCTTC. Encoded protein: CASSHISDLANYGYTF. The chain recombines TRBV4-1 with TRBJ1-2; D gene uncertain. Trimming left V 3 bases short and J 0 bases short, with 14 bases between. The CDR3 consists of 16 residues. Germline CDR1 and CDR2: MGHRA and YSYEKL.

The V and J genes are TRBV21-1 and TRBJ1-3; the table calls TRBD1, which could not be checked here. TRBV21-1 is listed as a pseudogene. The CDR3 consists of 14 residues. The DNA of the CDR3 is TGTGCCAGCAACACAGGGGACTCTGGAAACACCATATATTTT. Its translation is CASNTGDSGNTIYF.

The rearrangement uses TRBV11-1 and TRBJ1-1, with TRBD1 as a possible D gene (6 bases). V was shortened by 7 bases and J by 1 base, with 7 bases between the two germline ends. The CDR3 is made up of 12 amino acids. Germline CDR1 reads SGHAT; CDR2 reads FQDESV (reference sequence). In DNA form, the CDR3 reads TGTGCCAGCACGGGACAGAACACTGAAGCTTTCTTT. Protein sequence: CASTGQNTEAFF.

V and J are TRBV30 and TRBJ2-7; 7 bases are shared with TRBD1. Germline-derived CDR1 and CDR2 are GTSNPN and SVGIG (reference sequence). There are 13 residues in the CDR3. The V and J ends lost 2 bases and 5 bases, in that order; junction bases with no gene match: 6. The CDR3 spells CAWSLTGLHEQYF. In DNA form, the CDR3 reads TGTGCCTGGAGTTTGACAGGGCTCCACGAGCAGTACTTC.

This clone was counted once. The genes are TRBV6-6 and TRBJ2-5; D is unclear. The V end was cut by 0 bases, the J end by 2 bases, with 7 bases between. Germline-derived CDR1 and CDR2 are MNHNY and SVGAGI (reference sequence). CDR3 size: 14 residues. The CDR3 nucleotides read TGTGCCAGCAGTTACTCGGTGGGGCAAGAGACCCAGTACTTC. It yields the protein CASSYSVGQETQYF.

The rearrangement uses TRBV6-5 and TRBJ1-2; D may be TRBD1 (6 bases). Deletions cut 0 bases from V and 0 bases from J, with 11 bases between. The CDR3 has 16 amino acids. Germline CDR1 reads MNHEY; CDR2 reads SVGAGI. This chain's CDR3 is CASSYSGGQSNYGYTF. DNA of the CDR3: TGTGCCAGCAGTTACTCCGGAGGACAGTCTAACTATGGCTACACCTTC.

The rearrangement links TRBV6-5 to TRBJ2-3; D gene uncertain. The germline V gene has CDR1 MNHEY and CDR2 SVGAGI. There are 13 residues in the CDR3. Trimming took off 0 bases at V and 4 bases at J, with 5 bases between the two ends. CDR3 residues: CASSYSSSDTQYF. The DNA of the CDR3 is TGTGCCAGCAGTTACTCGTCATCAGATACGCAGTATTTT.

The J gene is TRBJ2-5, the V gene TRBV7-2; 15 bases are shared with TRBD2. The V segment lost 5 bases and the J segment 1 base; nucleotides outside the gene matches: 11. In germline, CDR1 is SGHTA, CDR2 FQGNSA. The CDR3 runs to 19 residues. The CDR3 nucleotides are TGTGCCAGCAGCCTAGGGGGACTAGCGGGAGGCCCCTTCCAAGAGACCCAGTACTTC. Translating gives CASSLGGLAGGPFQETQYF.

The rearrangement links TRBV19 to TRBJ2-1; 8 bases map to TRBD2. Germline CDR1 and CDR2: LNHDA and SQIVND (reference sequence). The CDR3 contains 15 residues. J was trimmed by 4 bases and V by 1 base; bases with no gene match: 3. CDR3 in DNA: TGTGCCAGTAGTATAGGGCTAGCGGGTTACAATGAGCAGTTCTTC. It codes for CASSIGLAGYNEQFF.

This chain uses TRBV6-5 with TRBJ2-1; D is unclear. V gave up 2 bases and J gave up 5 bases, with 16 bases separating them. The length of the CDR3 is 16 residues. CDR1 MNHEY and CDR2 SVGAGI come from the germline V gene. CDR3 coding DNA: TGTGCCAGCAGTTACGAGAAGGGAATTTACCACAATGAGCAGTTCTTC. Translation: CASSYEKGIYHNEQFF.

CDR3 DNA: TGTGCCAGCAGCTTAGGGACAGGGAACGTAATCACAGATACGCAGTATTTT. This gives the protein CASSLGTGNVITDTQYF. The chain carries TRBV7-3 and TRBJ2-3, with 9 bases aligning to TRBD1. There are 17 residues in the CDR3. Germline assignment: CDR1 SGHTA and CDR2 FQGTGA. Trimming at V came to 2 bases and at J to 2 bases, leaving 8 bases not matched to a gene.

CDR3 sequence (DNA): TGTGCCAGCAGTCTCGGGACAGGGGATTCCTACGAGCAGTACTTC. Residues: CASSLGTGDSYEQYF. The rearrangement uses TRBV28 and TRBJ2-5; TRBD1 aligns across 10 bases. The DNA matches TRBJ2-7 better at its end, which makes the J call doubtful. Germline loops: CDR1 MDHEN, CDR2 SYDVKM. The CDR3 spans 15 residues.

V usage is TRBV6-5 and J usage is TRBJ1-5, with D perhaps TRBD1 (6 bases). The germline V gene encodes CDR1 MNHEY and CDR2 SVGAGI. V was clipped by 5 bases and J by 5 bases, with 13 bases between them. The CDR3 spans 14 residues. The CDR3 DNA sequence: TGTGCCAGCAGTCCCGGCAGGGGTGATCAGCCCCAGCATTTT. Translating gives CASSPGRGDQPQHF.

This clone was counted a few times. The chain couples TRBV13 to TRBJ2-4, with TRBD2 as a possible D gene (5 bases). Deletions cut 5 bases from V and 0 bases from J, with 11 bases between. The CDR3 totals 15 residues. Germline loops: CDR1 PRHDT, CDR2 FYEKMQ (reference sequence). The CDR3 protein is CASSGGLEAKNIQYF. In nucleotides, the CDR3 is TGTGCCAGCAGCGGCGGACTTGAAGCCAAAAACATTCAGTACTTC.